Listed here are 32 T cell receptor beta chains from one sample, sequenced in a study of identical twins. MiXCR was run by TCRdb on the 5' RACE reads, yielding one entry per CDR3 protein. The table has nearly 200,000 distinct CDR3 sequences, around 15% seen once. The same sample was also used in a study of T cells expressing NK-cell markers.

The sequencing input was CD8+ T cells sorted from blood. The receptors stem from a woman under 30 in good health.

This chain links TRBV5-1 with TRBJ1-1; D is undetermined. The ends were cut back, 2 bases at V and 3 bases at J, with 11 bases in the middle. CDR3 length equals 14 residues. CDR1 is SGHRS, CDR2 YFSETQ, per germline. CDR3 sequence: CASSFAGRDTEAFF. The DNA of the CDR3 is TGCGCCAGCAGCTTCGCCGGGCGGGACACTGAAGCTTTCTTT.

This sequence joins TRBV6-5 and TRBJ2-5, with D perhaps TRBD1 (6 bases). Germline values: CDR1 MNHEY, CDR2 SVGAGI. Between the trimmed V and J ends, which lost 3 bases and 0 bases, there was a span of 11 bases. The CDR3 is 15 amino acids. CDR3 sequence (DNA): TGTGCCAGCAGTTATTACAGGGCGTACCAAGAGACCCAGTACTTC. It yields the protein CASSYYRAYQETQYF.

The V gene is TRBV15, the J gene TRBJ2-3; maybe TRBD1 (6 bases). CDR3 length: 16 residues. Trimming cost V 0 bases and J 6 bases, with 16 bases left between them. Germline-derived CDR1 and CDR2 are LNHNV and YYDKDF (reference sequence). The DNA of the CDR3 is TGTGCCACCAGCAGAGATATTTTAACCAGGGGTGATACGCAGTATTTT. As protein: CATSRDILTRGDTQYF.

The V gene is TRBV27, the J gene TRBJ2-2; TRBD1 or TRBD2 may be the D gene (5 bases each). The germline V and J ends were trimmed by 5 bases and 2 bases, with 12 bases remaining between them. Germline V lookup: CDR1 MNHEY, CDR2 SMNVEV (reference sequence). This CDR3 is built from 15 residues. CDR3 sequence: CASSLRDGNTGELFF. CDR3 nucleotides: TGTGCCAGCAGTCTTAGGGACGGTAACACCGGGGAGCTGTTTTTT.

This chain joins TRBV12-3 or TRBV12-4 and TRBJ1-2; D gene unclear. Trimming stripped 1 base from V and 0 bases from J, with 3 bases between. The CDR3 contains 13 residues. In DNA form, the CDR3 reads TGTGCCAGCAGTTTAGTCGCTAACTATGGCTACACCTTC. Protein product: CASSLVANYGYTF.

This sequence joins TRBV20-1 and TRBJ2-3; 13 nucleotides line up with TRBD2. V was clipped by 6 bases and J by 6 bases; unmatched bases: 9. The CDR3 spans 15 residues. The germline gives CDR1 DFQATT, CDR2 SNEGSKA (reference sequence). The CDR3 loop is CSAPQLAGGEDTQYF. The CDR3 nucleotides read TGCAGTGCCCCCCAACTAGCGGGAGGGGAGGATACGCAGTATTTT.

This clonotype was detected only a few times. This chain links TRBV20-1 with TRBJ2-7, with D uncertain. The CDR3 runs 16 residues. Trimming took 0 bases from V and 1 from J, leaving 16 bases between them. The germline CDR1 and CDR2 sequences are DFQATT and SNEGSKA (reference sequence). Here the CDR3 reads CSARDTRRISSYEQYF. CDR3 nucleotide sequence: TGCAGTGCTAGAGATACCCGCCGCATAAGTTCCTACGAGCAGTACTTC.

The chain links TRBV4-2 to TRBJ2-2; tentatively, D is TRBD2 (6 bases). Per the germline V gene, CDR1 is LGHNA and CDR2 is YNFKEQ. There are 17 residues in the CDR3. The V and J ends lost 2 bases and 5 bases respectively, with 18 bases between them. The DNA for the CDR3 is TGTGCCAGCAGCCAAAAAGTAGGGCCTCGGGGGACCGGGGAGCTGTTTTTT. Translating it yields CASSQKVGPRGTGELFF.

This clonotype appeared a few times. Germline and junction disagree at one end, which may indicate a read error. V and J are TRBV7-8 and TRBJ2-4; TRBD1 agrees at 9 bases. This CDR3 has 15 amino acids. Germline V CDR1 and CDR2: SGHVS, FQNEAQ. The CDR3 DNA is TGTGCCAGCTGCCCGAACAGGGGGCCCTCAAGCATTCAGTCCTTC. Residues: CASCPNRGPSSIQSF. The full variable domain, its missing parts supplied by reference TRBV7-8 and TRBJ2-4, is GAGVSQSPRYKVAKRGQDVALRCDPISGHVSLFWYQQALGQGPEFLTYFQNEAQLDKSGLPSDRFFAERPEGSVSTLKIQRTQQEDSAVYLCASCPNRGPSSIQSFGAGTRLSVL.

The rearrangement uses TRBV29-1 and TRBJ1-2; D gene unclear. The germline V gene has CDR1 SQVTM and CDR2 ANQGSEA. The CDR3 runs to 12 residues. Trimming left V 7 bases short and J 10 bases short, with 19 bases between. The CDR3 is CSANTARAAYTF. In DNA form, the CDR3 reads TGCAGCGCGAATACGGCCCGCGCCGCCTACACCTTC.

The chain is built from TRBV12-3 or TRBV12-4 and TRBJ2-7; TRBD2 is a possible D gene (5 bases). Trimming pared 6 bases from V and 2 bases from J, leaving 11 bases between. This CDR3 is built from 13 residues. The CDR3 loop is CASRDSFTYEQYF. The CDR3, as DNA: TGTGCCAGCAGGGACTCCTTTACCTACGAGCAGTACTTC.

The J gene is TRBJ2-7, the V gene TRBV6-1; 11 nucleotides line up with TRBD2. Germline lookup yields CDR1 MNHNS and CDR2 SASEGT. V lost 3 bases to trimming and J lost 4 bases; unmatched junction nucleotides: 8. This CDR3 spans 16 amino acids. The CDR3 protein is CASSEELAGVYYEQYF. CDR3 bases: TGTGCCAGCAGTGAGGAACTAGCGGGGGTCTATTACGAGCAGTACTTC.

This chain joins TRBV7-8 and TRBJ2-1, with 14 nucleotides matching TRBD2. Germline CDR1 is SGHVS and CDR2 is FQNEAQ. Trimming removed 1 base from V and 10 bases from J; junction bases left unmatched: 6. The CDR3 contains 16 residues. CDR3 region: CASSLGVGLAGGEQFF. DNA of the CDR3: TGTGCCAGCAGCTTAGGGGTCGGACTAGCGGGAGGAGAGCAGTTCTTC. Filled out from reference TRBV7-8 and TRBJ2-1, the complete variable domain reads GAGVSQSPRYKVAKRGQDVALRCDPISGHVSLFWYQQALGQGPEFLTYFQNEAQLDKSGLPSDRFFAERPEGSVSTLKIQRTQQEDSAVYLCASSLGVGLAGGEQFFGPGTRLTVL.

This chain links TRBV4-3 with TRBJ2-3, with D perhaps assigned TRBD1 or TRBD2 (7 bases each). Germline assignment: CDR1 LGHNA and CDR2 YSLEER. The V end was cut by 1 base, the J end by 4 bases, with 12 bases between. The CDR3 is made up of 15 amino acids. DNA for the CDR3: TGCGCCAGCAGCCAAGGCAGGGGGAGGGCAGATACGCAGTATTTT. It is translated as CASSQGRGRADTQYF.

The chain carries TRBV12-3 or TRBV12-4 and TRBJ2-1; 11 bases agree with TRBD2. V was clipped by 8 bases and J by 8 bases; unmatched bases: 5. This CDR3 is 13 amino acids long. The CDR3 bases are TGTGCCAGCGGCACTAGCGGGAGTTATGAGCAGTTCTTC. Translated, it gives CASGTSGSYEQFF.

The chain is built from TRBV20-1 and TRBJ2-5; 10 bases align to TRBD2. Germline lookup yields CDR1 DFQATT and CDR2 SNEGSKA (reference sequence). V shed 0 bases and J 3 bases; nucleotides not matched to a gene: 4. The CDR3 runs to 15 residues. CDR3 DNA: TGCAGTGCTAGAGATTTTCTAGCGGGGGAAGAGACCCAGTACTTC. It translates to CSARDFLAGEETQYF.

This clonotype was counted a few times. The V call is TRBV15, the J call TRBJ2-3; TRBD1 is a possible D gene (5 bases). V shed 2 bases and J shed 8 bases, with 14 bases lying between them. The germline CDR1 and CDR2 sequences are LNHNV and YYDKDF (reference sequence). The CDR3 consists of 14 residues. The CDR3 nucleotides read TGTGCCACCAGCAGATTTACGGGTCAGGGTACGCAGTATTTT. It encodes CATSRFTGQGTQYF.

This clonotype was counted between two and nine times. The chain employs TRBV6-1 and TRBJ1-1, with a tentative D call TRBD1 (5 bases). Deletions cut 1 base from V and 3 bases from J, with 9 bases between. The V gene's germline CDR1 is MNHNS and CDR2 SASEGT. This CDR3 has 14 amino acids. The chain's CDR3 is CASSEDWDYTEAFF. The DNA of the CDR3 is TGTGCCAGCAGTGAAGACTGGGACTACACTGAAGCTTTCTTT.

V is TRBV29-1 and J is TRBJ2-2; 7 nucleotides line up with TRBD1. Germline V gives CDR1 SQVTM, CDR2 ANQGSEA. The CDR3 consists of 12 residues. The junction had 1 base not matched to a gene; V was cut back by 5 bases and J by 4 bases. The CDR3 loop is CSVPGGTGELFF. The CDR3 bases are TGCAGCGTTCCAGGGGGCACCGGGGAGCTGTTTTTT.

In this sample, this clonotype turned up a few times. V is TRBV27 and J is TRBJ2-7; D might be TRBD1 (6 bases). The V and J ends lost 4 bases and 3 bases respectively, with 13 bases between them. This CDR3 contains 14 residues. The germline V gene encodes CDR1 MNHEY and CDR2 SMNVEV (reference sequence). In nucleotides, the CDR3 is TGTGCCAGCAGTTCCGGGACACAGATCTACGAGCAGTACTTC. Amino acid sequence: CASSSGTQIYEQYF.

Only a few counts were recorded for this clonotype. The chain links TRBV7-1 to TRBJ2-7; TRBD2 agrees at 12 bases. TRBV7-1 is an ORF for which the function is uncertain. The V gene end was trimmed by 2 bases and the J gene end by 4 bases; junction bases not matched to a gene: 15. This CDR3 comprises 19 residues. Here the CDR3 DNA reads TGTGCCAGCAGCTCATCCACCGGGCTTACTAGCGGGAGGCCTTACGAGCAGTACTTC. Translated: CASSSSTGLTSGRPYEQYF.

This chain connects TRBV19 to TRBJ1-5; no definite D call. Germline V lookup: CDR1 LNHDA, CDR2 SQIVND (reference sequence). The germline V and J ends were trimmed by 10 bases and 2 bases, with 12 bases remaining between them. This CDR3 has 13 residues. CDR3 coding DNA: TGTGCCACCCTCCATGGGGGCAATCAGCCCCAGCATTTT. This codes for CATLHGGNQPQHF.

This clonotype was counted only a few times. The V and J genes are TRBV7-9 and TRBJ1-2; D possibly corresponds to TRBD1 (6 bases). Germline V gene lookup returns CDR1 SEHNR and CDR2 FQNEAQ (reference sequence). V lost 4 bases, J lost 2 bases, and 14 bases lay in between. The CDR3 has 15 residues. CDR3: CASSSTGLGNYGYTF. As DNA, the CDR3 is TGTGCCAGCAGCTCGACAGGACTCGGCAACTATGGCTACACCTTC.

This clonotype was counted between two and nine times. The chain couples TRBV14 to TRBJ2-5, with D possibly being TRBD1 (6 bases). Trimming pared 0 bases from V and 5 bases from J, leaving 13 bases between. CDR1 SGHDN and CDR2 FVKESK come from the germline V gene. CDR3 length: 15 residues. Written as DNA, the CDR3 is TGTGCCAGCAGCCAAGATCCAGGGGCAGGGGAGACCCAGTACTTC. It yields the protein CASSQDPGAGETQYF.

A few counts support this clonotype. CDR3: CASRQGVGYTF. The CDR3 nucleotides read TGTGCCAGCAGACAGGGAGTCGGCTACACCTTC. V usage is TRBV9 and J usage is TRBJ1-2; possibly TRBD1 for D (6 bases). Germline CDR1 reads SGDLS; CDR2 reads YYNGEE. The length of the CDR3 is 11 residues. Trimming shortened V by 5 bases and J by 8 bases, and 10 bases separated the two germline ends.

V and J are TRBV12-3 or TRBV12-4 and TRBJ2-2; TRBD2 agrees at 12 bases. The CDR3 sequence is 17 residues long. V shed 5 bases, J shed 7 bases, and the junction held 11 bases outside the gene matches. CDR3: CASSPLTSGGPYGELFF. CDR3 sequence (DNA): TGTGCCAGCAGTCCCCTGACTAGCGGGGGTCCGTACGGGGAGCTGTTTTTT.

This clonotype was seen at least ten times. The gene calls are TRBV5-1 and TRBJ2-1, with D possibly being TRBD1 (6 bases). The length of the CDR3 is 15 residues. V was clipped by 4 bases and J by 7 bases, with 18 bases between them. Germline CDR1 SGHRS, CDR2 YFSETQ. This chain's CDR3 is CASSPHREMRNEQFF. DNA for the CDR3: TGCGCCAGCAGCCCCCACAGGGAGATGAGGAATGAGCAGTTCTTC.

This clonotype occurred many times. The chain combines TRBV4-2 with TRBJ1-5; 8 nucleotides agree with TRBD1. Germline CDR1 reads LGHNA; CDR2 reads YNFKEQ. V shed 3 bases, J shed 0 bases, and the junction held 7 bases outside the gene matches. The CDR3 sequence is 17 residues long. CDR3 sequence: CASSQDPTGVSNQPQHF. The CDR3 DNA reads TGTGCCAGCAGCCAGGACCCGACAGGGGTTAGCAATCAGCCCCAGCATTTT.

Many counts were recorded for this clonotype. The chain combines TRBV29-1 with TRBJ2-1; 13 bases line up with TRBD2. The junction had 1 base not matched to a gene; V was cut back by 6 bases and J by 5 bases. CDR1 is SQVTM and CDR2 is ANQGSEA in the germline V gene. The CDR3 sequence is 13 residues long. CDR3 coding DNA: TGCAGCGTACTAGCGGGGGGGGACAATGAGCAGTTCTTC. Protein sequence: CSVLAGGDNEQFF.

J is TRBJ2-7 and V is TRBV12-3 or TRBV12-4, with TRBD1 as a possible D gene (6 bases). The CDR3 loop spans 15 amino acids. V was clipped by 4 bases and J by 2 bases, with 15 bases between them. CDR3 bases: TGTGCCAGCAGTTGGGATACAGGGCCGGCCTACGAGCAGTACTTC. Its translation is CASSWDTGPAYEQYF.

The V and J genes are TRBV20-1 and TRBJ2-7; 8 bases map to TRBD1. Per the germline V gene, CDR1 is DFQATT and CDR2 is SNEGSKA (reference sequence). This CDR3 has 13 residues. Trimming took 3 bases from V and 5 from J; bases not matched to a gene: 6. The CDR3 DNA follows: TGCAGTGCTAGTTGGACAGGGTCCCACGAGCAGTACTTC. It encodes CSASWTGSHEQYF.

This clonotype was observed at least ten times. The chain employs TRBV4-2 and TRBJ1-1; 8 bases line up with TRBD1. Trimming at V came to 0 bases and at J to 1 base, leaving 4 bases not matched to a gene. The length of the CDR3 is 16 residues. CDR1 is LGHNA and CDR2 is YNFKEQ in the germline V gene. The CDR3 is CASSQDPGQGNTEAFF. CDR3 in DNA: TGTGCCAGCAGCCAAGATCCCGGACAGGGGAACACTGAAGCTTTCTTT.